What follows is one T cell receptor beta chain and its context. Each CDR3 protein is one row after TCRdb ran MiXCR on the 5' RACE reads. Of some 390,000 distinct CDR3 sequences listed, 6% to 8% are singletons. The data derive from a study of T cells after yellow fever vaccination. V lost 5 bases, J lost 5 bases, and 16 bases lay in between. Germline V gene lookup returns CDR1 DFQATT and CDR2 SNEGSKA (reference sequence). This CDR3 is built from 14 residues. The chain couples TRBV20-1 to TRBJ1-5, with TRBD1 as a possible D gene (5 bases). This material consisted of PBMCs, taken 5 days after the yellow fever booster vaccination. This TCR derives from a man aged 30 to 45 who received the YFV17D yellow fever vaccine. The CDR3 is CSAFDSASDQPQHF. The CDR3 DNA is TGCAGTGCTTTTGACAGTGCCAGCGATCAGCCCCAGCATTTT.